These T cell receptor beta chains were read from a single sample in a study of blood T cell repertoires in COVID-19. The repertoire was sequenced with immunoSEQ multiplex PCR; TCRdb's copy has only in-frame clones and lacks some. The sample shows some 37,000 clones, approximately 88% of them seen only once. Material: peripheral blood. The source is a woman in her 70s with acute or convalescent COVID-19. Each CDR3 is given with its conserved first and last residue. The D gene is left open where the match is weak. The size entry is marked missing in some rows and otherwise reads once, few, many or a size class.

TRBV19	TRBJ1-5	TRBD1	NA	TGTGCCAGTAGTAACCAGGGGGATCGTCAGCCCCAGCATTTT	CASSNQGDRQPQHF
TRBV3-1/TRBV3-2	TRBJ2-1	NA	NA	TGTGCCAGCAGCCAAGGGAGTTCCTACAATGAGCAGTTCTTC	CASSQGSSYNEQFF
TRBV11-3	TRBJ1-1	NA	NA	TGTGCCAGCAGCAACGGTCTGAACACTGAAGCTTTCTTT	CASSNGLNTEAFF
TRBV11-3	TRBJ2-1	TRBD2	NA	TGTGCCAGCAGCTTAGACAGCCCAGCGGGAGGTGCCAATGAGCAGTTCTTC	CASSLDSPAGGANEQFF
TRBV27	TRBJ2-3	TRBD2	NA	TGTGCCAGCAGTTTAGCGGGGGGGAAGACGCAGTATTTT	CASSLAGGKTQYF
TRBV6-5	TRBJ1-6	NA	NA	TGTGCCAGCAGTTACTCGCGGAACTATAATTCACCCCTCCACTTT	CASSYSRNYNSPLHF
TRBV6-5	TRBJ1-2	NA	NA	TGTGCCAGCAGAAAAACCCAGGTGGGCTATGGCTACACCTTC	CASRKTQVGYGYTF
TRBV11-2	TRBJ2-5	TRBD2	once	TGTGCCAGCAGCCGGGGGGTGGGAGAGACCCAGTACTTC	CASSRGVGETQYF
TRBV28	TRBJ1-5	TRBD1	NA	TGTGCCACCCTGACAGGGCCGGATCAGCCCCAGCATTTT	CATLTGPDQPQHF
TRBV4-1	TRBJ1-2	NA	NA	TGCGCCAGCAGCCAAGAGTCCCCGAGGGCCTATGGCTACACCTTC	CASSQESPRAYGYTF
TRBV7-2	TRBJ2-5	NA	NA	TGTGCCAGCAGCTTTTTAGGTGGGAGTGAGACCCAGTACTTC	CASSFLGGSETQYF
TRBV7-2	TRBJ2-5	TRBD1	NA	TGTGCCAGCAGCTTCTATCCCCAAGACAGGGGGCTGGAGACCCAGTACTTC	CASSFYPQDRGLETQYF
TRBV4-1	TRBJ1-5	TRBD1	NA	TGCGCCAGCAGCCAGGACGGGACAGGGATCAATCAGCCCCAGCATTTT	CASSQDGTGINQPQHF